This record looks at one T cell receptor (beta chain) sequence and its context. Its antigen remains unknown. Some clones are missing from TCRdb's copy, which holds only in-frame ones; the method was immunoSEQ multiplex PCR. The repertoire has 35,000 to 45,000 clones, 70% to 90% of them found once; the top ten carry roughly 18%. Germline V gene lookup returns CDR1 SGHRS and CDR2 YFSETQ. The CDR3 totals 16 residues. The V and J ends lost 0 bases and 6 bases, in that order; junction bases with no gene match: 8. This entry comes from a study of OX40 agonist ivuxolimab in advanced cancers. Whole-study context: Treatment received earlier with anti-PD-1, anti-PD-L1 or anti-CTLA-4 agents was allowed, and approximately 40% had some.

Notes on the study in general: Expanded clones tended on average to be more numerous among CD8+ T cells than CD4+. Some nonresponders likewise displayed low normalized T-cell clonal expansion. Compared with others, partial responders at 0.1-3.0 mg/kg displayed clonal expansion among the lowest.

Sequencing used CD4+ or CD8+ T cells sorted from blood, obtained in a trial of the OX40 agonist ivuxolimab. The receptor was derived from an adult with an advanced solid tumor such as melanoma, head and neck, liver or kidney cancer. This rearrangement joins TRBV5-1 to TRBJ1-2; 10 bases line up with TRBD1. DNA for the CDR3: TGCGCCAGCAGCTTGGTCGAGACAGGGGGCTATGATGGCTACACCTTC. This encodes CASSLVETGGYDGYTF. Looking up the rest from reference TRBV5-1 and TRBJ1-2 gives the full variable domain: KAGVTQTPRYLIKTRGQQVTLSCSPISGHRSVSWYQQTPGQGLQFLFEYFSETQRNKGNFPGRFSGRQFSNSRSEMNVSTLELGDSALYLCASSLVETGGYDGYTFGSGTRLTVV.